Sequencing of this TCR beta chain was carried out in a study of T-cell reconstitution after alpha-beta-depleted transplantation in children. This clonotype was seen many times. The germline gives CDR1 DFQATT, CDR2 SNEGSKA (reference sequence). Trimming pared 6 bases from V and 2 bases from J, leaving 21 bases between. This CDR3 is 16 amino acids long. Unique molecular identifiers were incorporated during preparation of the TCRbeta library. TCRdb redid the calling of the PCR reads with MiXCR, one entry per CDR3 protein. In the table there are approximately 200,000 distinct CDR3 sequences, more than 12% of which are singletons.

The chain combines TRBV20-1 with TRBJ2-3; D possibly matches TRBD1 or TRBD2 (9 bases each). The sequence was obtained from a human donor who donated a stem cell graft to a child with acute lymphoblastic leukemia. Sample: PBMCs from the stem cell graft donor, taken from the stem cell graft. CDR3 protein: CSARLAGQGNTDTQYF. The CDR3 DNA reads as TGCAGTGCGAGGCTAGCGGGACAGGGCAACACAGATACGCAGTATTTT.